This passage covers 27 T cell receptor beta chains from one sample sequenced in a study of T cells after yellow fever vaccination. TCRdb recomputed calls from the 5' RACE reads with MiXCR, one row per CDR3 protein. The repertoire consists of 150,000 or so distinct CDR3 sequences, with 6.5% to 8.5% occurring once and the leading ten covering 2.5% to 3%. The sequenced sample was CD4+ T cells sorted from PBMCs, obtained 4 to 5 days after the first yellow fever vaccination. Receptor source: a man aged 18 to 29 who received the YFV17D yellow fever vaccine.

This clonotype was picked up many times. V is TRBV7-3 and J is TRBJ1-1, with D perhaps matching TRBD1 (6 bases). Germline V gene data show CDR1 as SGHTA and CDR2 as FQGTGA. The ends were cut back, 3 bases at V and 8 bases at J, with 10 bases in the middle. The CDR3 spans 12 residues. DNA of the CDR3: TGTGCCAGCAGCTTCGGAGACAGGGAAGCTTTCTTT. Translation: CASSFGDREAFF.

This clonotype was counted ten times or more. The chain links TRBV18 to TRBJ2-3, with D tentatively TRBD1 (5 bases). The CDR3 is made up of 13 amino acids. The germline V gene encodes CDR1 KGHSH and CDR2 LQKENI. The V and J ends lost 1 base and 5 bases respectively, with 7 bases between them. This CDR3 reads CASSPQGLDTQYF. The CDR3 DNA reads TGTGCCAGCTCACCACAGGGGTTAGATACGCAGTATTTT.

This clonotype has ten or more counts. V usage is TRBV7-3 and J usage is TRBJ2-2; possible D gene TRBD1, 7 bases. Trimming cost V 3 bases and J 0 bases, with 17 bases left between them. The germline V gene encodes CDR1 SGHTA and CDR2 FQGTGA. The CDR3 sequence is 18 residues long. The chain's CDR3 is CASSFAGSGTANTGELFF. CDR3 nucleotide sequence: TGTGCCAGCAGCTTTGCGGGGAGTGGGACAGCGAACACCGGGGAGCTGTTTTTT.

This clonotype was recorded many times. The chain is built from TRBV10-3 and TRBJ2-1; maybe TRBD1 (5 bases). Germline V gene lookup returns CDR1 ENHRY and CDR2 SYGVKD. The V and J ends lost 3 bases and 8 bases respectively, with 17 bases between them. The CDR3 sequence is 15 residues long. DNA of the CDR3: TGTGCCATCAGTGACAAGGCGCAGGAAGGGGATGAGCAGTTCTTC. Residues: CAISDKAQEGDEQFF.

With respect to this clonotype: Relative to the germline gene, one junction end is altered; a read error may explain this. This chain's CDR3 is CASSLARDSGEDF. The DNA of the CDR3 is TGTGCCAGCAGCTTAGCGCGGGACTCAGGGGAGGATTTT. The chain uses TRBV7-2 and TRBJ2-3; the D gene could be TRBD1 or TRBD2 (6 bases each). CDR3 length: 13 amino acids. Germline CDR1 SGHTA, CDR2 FQGNSA.

About this clonotype: Being one base from a much bigger clone, this may be a read error. This sequence joins TRBV5-4 and TRBJ1-3; a weak D match, TRBD1 (5 bases). Germline assignment: CDR1 SGHNT and CDR2 YYREEE (reference sequence). This CDR3 contains 16 residues. CDR3 region: CSSSYPNGGARNTIYF. The CDR3, as DNA: TGTTCCAGCAGCTACCCCAACGGGGGTGCCCGAAACACCATATATTTT.

In its sample, this clonotype was seen many times. J is TRBJ2-6 and V is TRBV24-1; possibly TRBD1 for D (6 bases). Per germline, CDR1 KGHDR and CDR2 SFDVKD. V dropped 3 bases and J dropped 1 base, with 12 bases sitting between them. CDR3 length: 17 residues. As DNA, the CDR3 is TGTGCCACCAGTGATCTTCCACAGGGATCTGGGGCCAACGTCCTGACTTTC. It codes for CATSDLPQGSGANVLTF.

In this sample, this clonotype turned up a few times. The gene calls are TRBV5-1 and TRBJ2-1; TRBD1 agrees at 10 bases. Per germline, CDR1 SGHRS and CDR2 YFSETQ. The CDR3 extends over 15 amino acids. With 5 bases clipped from V and 4 bases from J, the junction kept 6 bases outside the gene matches. The CDR3 coding sequence is TGCGCCAGCAGGTCCGGGACAGGGGCTTACAATGAGCAGTTCTTC. It translates to CASRSGTGAYNEQFF.

This clonotype has a handful of counts. The V call is TRBV20-1, the J call TRBJ2-2; 7 nucleotides agree with TRBD1. The J segment lost 2 bases and the V segment lost 6 bases, leaving 3 bases of the junction unmatched. The CDR3 loop spans 13 amino acids. CDR1 is DFQATT, CDR2 SNEGSKA, per germline (reference sequence). CDR3 DNA sequence: TGCAGTGCCAGGGACAGTAACACCGGGGAGCTGTTTTTT. This gives the protein CSARDSNTGELFF.

The rearrangement links TRBV5-1 to TRBJ2-7; 9 bases align to TRBD1. CDR1 SGHRS and CDR2 YFSETQ come from the germline V gene. Trimming removed 2 bases from V and 4 bases from J; junction bases left unmatched: 7. This CDR3 comprises 15 residues. CDR3 amino acids: CASSFSGTGRYEQYF. The CDR3 DNA reads as TGCGCCAGCAGCTTCTCTGGGACAGGGAGGTACGAGCAGTACTTC.

This clonotype was seen repeatedly, ten times or more. This chain connects TRBV20-1 to TRBJ2-3, with D uncertain. CDR3 size: 12 residues. V gave up 6 bases and J gave up 0 bases, with 7 bases separating them. Germline loops: CDR1 DFQATT, CDR2 SNEGSKA (reference sequence). The CDR3 bases are TGCAGTGCGCCGACTAGCACAGATACGCAGTATTTT. Its translation: CSAPTSTDTQYF.

J is TRBJ2-3 and V is TRBV20-1, with TRBD2 identical over 8 bases. Germline trimming cut 3 bases from V and 4 bases from J; bases unmatched to any gene: 9. In germline, CDR1 is DFQATT, CDR2 SNEGSKA (reference sequence). This CDR3 has 15 residues. CDR3 loop: CSASFAGGLSDTQYF. CDR3 in DNA: TGCAGTGCTAGTTTCGCGGGGGGTCTTTCAGATACGCAGTATTTT.

This clonotype was observed many times. The J gene is TRBJ2-2, the V gene TRBV20-1; 7 bases agree with TRBD1. After removal of 0 bases from V and 7 bases from J, the junction contained 8 bases not matched to a gene. Germline assignment: CDR1 DFQATT and CDR2 SNEGSKA (reference sequence). The CDR3 totals 15 residues. CDR3 nucleotide sequence: TGCAGTGCTAGAGATCGAGAGACAGGGCTCGGGGAGCTGTTTTTT. This translates into CSARDRETGLGELFF.

In its sample, this clonotype was seen many times. The chain joins TRBV11-2 to TRBJ2-1, with 9 nucleotides matching TRBD1. The CDR3 is 14 residues long. Looked up from germline, CDR1 is SGHAT and CDR2 is FQNNGV. J lost 8 bases, V lost 3 bases, and 5 bases had no gene match. The CDR3 loop reads CASSFTGGGYEQFF. The CDR3 nucleotides read TGTGCCAGCAGCTTTACAGGGGGCGGGTATGAGCAGTTCTTC.

This chain connects TRBV5-4 to TRBJ1-2, with a possible D match to TRBD1 (5 bases). Per the germline V gene, CDR1 is SGHNT and CDR2 is YYREEE (reference sequence). The CDR3 is made up of 15 amino acids. With 4 bases removed from V and 2 bases from J, the gap between germline ends came to 15 bases. CDR3 amino acids: CASSLGGSRNYGYTF. The CDR3 DNA is TGTGCCAGCAGCCTGGGGGGGAGCAGGAACTATGGCTACACCTTC.

The CDR3, as DNA: TGTGCCAGCAGCCCCCGTCCCGGAAACACCATATATTTT. Its translation is CASSPRPGNTIYF. The J gene is TRBJ1-3, the V gene TRBV7-3; D remains ambiguous. This CDR3 is 13 amino acids long. Looked up from germline, CDR1 is SGHTA and CDR2 is FQGTGA. Trimming left V 5 bases short and J 4 bases short, with 9 bases between.

This clonotype was detected only once. Relative to the germline gene, one junction end is altered; a read error may explain this. V gene TRBV12-3 or TRBV12-4 combines with J gene TRBJ2-7; no clear D gene. There are 13 residues in the CDR3. Here the CDR3 DNA reads TGTGCCAGCAGTTTAACCAACACCTACGATCAGTACTTC. This sequence encodes CASSLTNTYDQYF.

Details on this clonotype: Mismatch with germline at one junction end may stem from a read error. J is TRBJ2-7 and V is TRBV30; perhaps TRBD2 as D (7 bases). CDR3 size: 14 residues. Germline assignment: CDR1 GTSNPN and CDR2 SVGIG (reference sequence). Here the CDR3 reads CAWSVGGGSFEQYF. CDR3 sequence (DNA): TGTGCCTGGAGTGTAGGCGGGGGCTCCTTCGAGCAGTACTTC.

This clonotype was recorded at least ten times. The chain couples TRBV6-5 to TRBJ1-1, with 8 nucleotides matching TRBD1. This CDR3 region has 14 residues. Per germline, CDR1 MNHEY and CDR2 SVGAGI. V shed 4 bases, J shed 4 bases, and the junction held 5 bases outside the gene matches. The CDR3 sequence: CASSSRTGLTEAFF. CDR3 nucleotides: TGTGCCAGCAGTTCCCGGACAGGGCTCACTGAAGCTTTCTTT.

This clonotype has a count of ten or more. The chain is built from TRBV12-3 or TRBV12-4 and TRBJ2-7, with D possibly TRBD1 on 6 matching bases. The CDR3 has 12 amino acids. V dropped 2 bases and J dropped 6 bases, with 8 bases sitting between them. The CDR3 DNA reads as TGTGCCAGCAGTTTACAGGGGATCGAGCAGTACGTC. It is translated as CASSLQGIEQYV.

In regard to this clonotype: A clone one base away is much larger, so this may be a read error. The chain employs TRBV7-2 and TRBJ1-1, with 8 bases fitting TRBD1. The V and J ends lost 5 bases and 0 bases, in that order; junction bases with no gene match: 11. Germline lookup yields CDR1 SGHTA and CDR2 FQGNSA. The CDR3 length is 17 residues. Here the CDR3 reads CASSPGGAGGVNTEAFF. In nucleotides, the CDR3 is TGTGCCAGCAGCCCCGGTGGGGCAGGGGGCGTGAACACTGAAGCTTTCTTT.

This clonotype was observed at least ten times. The genes are TRBV18 and TRBJ1-4; D is uncertain. The V gene lost 4 bases and the J gene lost 8 bases, with 17 bases spanning the gap. The CDR3 has 15 residues. Germline CDR1 and CDR2: KGHSH and LQKENI. CDR3 sequence reads: CASSLPSPGGEKLFF. The CDR3 bases are TGTGCCAGCTCACTCCCAAGTCCAGGAGGAGAAAAACTGTTTTTT.

A few counts support this clonotype. V and J are TRBV14 and TRBJ2-5; D gene uncertain. Germline CDR1 is SGHDN and CDR2 is FVKESK. Trimming took off 0 bases at V and 5 bases at J, with 16 bases between the two ends. This CDR3 contains 16 residues. The CDR3 loop is CASSQDSIYLKETQYF. The CDR3 DNA reads as TGTGCCAGCAGCCAAGATAGCATCTACCTGAAGGAGACCCAGTACTTC.

This clonotype was seen only a few times. V gene TRBV5-6 combines with J gene TRBJ1-2; 11 positions match TRBD1. Germline V gives CDR1 SGHDT, CDR2 YYEEEE. CDR3 length equals 16 residues. The J segment lost 3 bases and the V segment lost 4 bases, leaving 8 bases of the junction unmatched. DNA of the CDR3: TGTGCCAGCAGCCCGCTGGGACAGGGGGAAGACTATGGCTACACCTTC. Its protein is CASSPLGQGEDYGYTF.

V usage is TRBV5-1 and J usage is TRBJ1-4; 7 bases align to TRBD1. This CDR3 is built from 13 residues. Germline trimming cut 5 bases from V and 8 bases from J; bases unmatched to any gene: 6. Germline V CDR1 and CDR2: SGHRS, YFSETQ. CDR3 region: CASRGGDAEKLFF. The DNA for the CDR3 is TGCGCCAGCAGAGGGGGCGACGCGGAAAAACTGTTTTTT.

Ten or more counts support this clonotype. The chain combines TRBV20-1 with TRBJ2-1; D is ambiguous. The V gene's germline CDR1 is DFQATT and CDR2 SNEGSKA (reference sequence). CDR3 length: 10 residues. V lost 4 bases to trimming and J lost 6 bases, with 4 bases between them. The CDR3 nucleotides are TGCAGTGCTAAGGGCAATGAGCAGTTCTTC. Translating it yields CSAKGNEQFF.

The table lists this clonotype with a few counts. The V gene is TRBV27, the J gene TRBJ1-2; D call uncertain. The germline V and J ends were trimmed by 0 bases and 7 bases, with 9 bases remaining between them. Germline V gives CDR1 MNHEY, CDR2 SMNVEV (reference sequence). The CDR3 contains 13 residues. The CDR3: CASSLSSTTGYTF. DNA of the CDR3: TGTGCCAGCAGTTTATCTTCAACCACTGGCTACACCTTC.